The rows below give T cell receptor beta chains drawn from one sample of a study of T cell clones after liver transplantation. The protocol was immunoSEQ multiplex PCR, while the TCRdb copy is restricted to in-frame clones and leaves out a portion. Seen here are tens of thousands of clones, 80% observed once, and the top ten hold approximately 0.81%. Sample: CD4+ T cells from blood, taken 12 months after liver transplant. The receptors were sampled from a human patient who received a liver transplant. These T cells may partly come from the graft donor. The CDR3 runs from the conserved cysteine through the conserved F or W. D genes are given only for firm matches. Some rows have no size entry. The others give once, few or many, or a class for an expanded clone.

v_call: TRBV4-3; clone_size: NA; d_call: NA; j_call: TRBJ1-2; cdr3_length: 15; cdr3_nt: TGCGCCAGCAGCCAAGAGGCGGGCTACAACTATGGCTACACCTTC; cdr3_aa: CASSQEAGYNYGYTF
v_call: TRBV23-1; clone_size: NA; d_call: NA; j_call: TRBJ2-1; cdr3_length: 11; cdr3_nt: TGCGCCAGCTACAGTGACAATGAGCAGTTCTTC; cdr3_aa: CASYSDNEQFF
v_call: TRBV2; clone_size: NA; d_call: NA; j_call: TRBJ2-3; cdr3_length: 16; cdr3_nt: TGTGCCAGCACCCCCCTCGGGGGAGGAAGCACAGATACGCAGTATTTT; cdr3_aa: CASTPLGGGSTDTQYF
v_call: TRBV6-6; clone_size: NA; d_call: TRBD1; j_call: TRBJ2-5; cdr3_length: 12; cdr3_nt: TGTGCCAGCAGGGACAGGGAAGAGACCCAGTACTTC; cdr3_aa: CASRDREETQYF
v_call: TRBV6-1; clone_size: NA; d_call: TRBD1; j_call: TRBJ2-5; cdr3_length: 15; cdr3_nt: TGTGCCAGCAGTGAAAATCCTGGGACAGTGGAGACCCAGTACTTC; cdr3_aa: CASSENPGTVETQYF
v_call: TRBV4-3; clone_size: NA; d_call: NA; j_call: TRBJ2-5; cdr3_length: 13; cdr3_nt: TGCGCCAGCAGCCAAGAACTAGGGCAGACCCAGTACTTC; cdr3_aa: CASSQELGQTQYF
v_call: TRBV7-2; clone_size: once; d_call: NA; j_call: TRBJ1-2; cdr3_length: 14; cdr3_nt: TGTGCCAGCAGCTTGCTGGGGGAGGTCTATGGCTACACCTTC; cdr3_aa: CASSLLGEVYGYTF
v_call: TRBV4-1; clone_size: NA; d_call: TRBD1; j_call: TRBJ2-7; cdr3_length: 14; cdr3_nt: TGCGCCAGCAGCCAAGGGACAGGTCCTTACGAGCAGTACTTC; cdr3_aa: CASSQGTGPYEQYF
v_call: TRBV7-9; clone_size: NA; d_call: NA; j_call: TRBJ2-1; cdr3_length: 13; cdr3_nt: TGTGCCAGCAGCTCCAATCCGGAAAATGAGCAGTTCTTC; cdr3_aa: CASSSNPENEQFF
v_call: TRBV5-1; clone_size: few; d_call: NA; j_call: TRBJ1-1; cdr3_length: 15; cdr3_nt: TGCGCCAGCAGCTTGTCGGGAGGGTTGAACACTGAAGCTTTCTTT; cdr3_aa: CASSLSGGLNTEAFF
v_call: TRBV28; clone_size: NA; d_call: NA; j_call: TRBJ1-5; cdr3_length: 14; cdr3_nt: TGTGCCAGCCGCCCTGTGGGGGGTGGTCAGCCCCAGCATTTT; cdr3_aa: CASRPVGGGQPQHF
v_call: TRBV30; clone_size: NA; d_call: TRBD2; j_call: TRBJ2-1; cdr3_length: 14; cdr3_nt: TGTGCCTGGATCGACCGCGGGAGGTCTAATGAGCAGTTCTTC; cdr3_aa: CAWIDRGRSNEQFF
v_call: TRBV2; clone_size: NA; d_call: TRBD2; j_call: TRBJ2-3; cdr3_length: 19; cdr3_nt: TGTGCCAGCAGTGGCGGTCTAGCGGGAGGCCCTGAGAGCACAGATACGCAGTATTTT; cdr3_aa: CASSGGLAGGPESTDTQYF
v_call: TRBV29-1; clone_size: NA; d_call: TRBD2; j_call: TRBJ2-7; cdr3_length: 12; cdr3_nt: TGCAGCGCTGGGGGGGGAGGGAACGAGCAGTACTTC; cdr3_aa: CSAGGGGNEQYF
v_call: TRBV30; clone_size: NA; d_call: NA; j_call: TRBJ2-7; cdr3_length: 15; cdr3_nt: TGTGCCTGGAGTGTAATGGGGGGGACAACCTACGAGCAGTACTTC; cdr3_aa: CAWSVMGGTTYEQYF
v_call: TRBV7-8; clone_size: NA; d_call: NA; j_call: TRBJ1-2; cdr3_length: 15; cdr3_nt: TGTGCCAGCAGCTTAGGCACCGCCAGCCCCTATGGCTACACCTTC; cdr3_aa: CASSLGTASPYGYTF
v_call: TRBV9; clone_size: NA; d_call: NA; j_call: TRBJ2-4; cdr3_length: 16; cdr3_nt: TGTGCCAGCAGCGAGGGAGGGACACGAGCCAAAAACATTCAGTACTTC; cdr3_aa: CASSEGGTRAKNIQYF
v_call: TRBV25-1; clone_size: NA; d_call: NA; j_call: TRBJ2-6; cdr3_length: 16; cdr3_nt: TGTGCCAGCACCGACAGGCAGGTAGCGGGGGCCAACGTCCTGACTTTC; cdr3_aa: CASTDRQVAGANVLTF
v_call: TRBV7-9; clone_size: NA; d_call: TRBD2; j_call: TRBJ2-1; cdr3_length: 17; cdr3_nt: TGTGCCAGCAGCTTAGATGGGACTAGCGGGAGAGGTAATGAGCAGTTCTTC; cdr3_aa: CASSLDGTSGRGNEQFF
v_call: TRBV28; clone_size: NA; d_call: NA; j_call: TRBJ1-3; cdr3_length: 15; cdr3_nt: TGTGCCAGCAGTCTCCCCTACCTCTCTGGAAACACCATATATTTT; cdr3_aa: CASSLPYLSGNTIYF
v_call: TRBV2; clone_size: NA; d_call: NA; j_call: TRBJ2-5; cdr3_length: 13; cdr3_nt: TGTGCCAGCAGGCTAAAGGGATTAGAGACCCAGTACTTC; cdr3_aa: CASRLKGLETQYF
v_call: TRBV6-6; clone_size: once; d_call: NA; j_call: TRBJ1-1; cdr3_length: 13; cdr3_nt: TGTGCCAGCGGCCCCAGGGAGAACACTGAAGCTTTCTTT; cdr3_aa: CASGPRENTEAFF
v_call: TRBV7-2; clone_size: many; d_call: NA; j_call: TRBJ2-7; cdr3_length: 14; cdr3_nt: TGTGCCAGCAGCTCGAACCGGGCCTCCTACGAGCAGTACTTC; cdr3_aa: CASSSNRASYEQYF
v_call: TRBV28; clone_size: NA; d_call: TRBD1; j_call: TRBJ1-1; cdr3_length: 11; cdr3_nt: TGTGCCAGCAGCAGACAGGGTGGGGCTTTCTTT; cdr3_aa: CASSRQGGAFF
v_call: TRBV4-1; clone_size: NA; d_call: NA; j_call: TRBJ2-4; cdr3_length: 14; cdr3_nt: TGCGCCAGCAGCCAAGCGGGACGGGAAAACATTCAGTACTTC; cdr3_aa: CASSQAGRENIQYF
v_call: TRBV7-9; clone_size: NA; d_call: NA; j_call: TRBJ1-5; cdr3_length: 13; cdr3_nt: TGTGCCAGCAGCCTCTCCTCTAATCAGCCCCAGCATTTT; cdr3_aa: CASSLSSNQPQHF
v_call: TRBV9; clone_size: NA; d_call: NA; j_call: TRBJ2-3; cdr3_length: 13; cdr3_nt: TGTGCCGGATCCCCGACTAGTTCCGATACGCAGTATTTT; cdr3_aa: CAGSPTSSDTQYF
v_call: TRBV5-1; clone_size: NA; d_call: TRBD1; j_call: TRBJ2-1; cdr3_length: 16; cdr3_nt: TGCGCCAGCAGCTTCCGGACAGGGGGCTTGGTTTCAGAGCAGTTCTTC; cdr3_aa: CASSFRTGGLVSEQFF
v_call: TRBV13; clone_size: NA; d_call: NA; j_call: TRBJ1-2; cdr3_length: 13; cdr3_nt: TGTGCCAGCAGCTTATTCCAGAACTATGGCTACACCTTC; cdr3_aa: CASSLFQNYGYTF
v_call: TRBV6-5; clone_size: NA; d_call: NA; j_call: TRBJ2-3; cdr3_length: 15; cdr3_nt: TGTGCCAGCAGTCCCCGGACACCGAGGGTAGATACGCAGTATTTT; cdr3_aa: CASSPRTPRVDTQYF
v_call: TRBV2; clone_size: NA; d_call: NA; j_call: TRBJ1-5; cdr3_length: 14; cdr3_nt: TGTGCCAGCTCCCTGACAAGGCTAGATCAGCCCCAGCATTTT; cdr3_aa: CASSLTRLDQPQHF
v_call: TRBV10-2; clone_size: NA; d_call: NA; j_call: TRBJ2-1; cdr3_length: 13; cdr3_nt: TGCGCCAGCAGAGTGGACTATTACAGTGAGCAGTTCTTC; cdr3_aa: CASRVDYYSEQFF
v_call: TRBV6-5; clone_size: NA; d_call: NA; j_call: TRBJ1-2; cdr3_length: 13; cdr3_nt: TGTGCCAGCAGGACAATTCAGGGGACAGGCTACACCTTC; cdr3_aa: CASRTIQGTGYTF
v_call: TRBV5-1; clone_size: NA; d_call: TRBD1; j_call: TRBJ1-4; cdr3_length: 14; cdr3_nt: TGCGCCAGCAGCCCAGGGGGTTTTGTGGAAAAACTGTTTTTT; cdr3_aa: CASSPGGFVEKLFF
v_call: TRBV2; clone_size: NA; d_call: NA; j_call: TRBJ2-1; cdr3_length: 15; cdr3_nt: TGTGCCAGCAGTGATGAGGCACTGGGGTACAATGAGCAGTTCTTC; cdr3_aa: CASSDEALGYNEQFF
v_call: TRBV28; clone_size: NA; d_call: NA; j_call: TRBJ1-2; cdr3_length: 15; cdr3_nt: TGTGCCAGCAGTTTGGTCGCAGAGCTCATCTATGGCTACACCTTC; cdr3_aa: CASSLVAELIYGYTF
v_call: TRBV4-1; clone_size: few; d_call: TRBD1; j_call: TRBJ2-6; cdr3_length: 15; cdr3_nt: TGCGCCAGCAGCCGGGACAGGAGTGGGGCCAACGTCCTGACTTTC; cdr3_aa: CASSRDRSGANVLTF
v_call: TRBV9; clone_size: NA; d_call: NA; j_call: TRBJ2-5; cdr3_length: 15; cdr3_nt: TGTGCCAGCAGCGTAGGGGGAGCGAACCAAGAGACCCAGTACTTC; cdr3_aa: CASSVGGANQETQYF
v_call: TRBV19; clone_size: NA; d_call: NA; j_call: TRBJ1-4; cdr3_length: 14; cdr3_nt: TGTGCCAGTAGTATCTGGGGTACTAATGAAAAACTGTTTTTT; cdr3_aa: CASSIWGTNEKLFF
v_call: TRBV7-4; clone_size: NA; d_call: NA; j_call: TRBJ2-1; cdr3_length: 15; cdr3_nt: TGTGCCAGCAGCTTAAGAGACTTACTATACAATGAGCAGTTCTTC; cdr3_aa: CASSLRDLLYNEQFF
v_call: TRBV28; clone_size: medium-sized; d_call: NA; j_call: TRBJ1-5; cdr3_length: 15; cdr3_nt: TGTGCCAGCAGTTTGGCGGCAGGGGGCAATCAGCCCCAGCATTTT; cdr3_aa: CASSLAAGGNQPQHF
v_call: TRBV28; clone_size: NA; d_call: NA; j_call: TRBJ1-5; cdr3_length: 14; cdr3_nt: TGTGCCAGCAGTGCGCAGATCGGCAATCAGCCCCAGCATTTT; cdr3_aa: CASSAQIGNQPQHF
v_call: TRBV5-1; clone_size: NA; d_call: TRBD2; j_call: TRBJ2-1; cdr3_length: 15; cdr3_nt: TGCGCCAGCAGTATAAGCGGGAGTTCCTACAATGAGCAGTTCTTC; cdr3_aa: CASSISGSSYNEQFF
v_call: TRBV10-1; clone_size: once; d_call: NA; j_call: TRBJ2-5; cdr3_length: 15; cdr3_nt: TGCGCCAGCAGTGAGGGGCGATCTATCGTAGAGACCCAGTACTTC; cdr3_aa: CASSEGRSIVETQYF
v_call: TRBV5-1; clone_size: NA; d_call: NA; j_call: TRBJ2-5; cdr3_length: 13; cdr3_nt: TGCGCCAGCCGTGTAGGGGCGCAAGAGACCCAGTACTTC; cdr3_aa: CASRVGAQETQYF